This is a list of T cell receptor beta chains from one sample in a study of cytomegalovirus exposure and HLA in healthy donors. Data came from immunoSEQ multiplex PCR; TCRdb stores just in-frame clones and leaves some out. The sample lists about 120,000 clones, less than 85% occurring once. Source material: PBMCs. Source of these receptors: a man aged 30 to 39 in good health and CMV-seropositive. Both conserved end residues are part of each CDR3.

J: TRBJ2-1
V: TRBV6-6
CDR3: CASSYSHRQGNEQFF

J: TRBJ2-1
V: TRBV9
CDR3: CASSPQGSSYNEQFF

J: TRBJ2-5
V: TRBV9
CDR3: CASSSYKGAAETQYF

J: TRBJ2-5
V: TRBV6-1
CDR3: CATLPGKGFQETQYF

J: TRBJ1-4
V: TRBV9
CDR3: CASAGTDNEKLFF

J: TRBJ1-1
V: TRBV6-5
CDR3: CASSPRTGMNTEAFF

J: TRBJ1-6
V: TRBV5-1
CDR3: CASSLQGSSPLHF

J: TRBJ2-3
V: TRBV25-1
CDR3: CASSLGGAGDTQYF

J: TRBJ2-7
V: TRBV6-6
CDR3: CASRFDKAGEQYF

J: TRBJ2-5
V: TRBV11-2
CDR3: CASSLGETQYF

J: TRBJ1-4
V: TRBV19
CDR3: CASSIDWTDNEKLFF

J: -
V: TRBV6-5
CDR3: CASSADRFPYEQYF

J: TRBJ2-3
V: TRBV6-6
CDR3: CASSYDRGADTQYF

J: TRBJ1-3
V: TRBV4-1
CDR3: CASSLAGGRLAGNTIYF

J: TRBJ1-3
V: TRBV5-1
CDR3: CASSLVNSPSGNTIYF

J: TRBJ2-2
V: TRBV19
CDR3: CASSIVVLQGDTGELFF

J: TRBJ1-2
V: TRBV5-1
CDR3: CASSLFQGRAGYTF

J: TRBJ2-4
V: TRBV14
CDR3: CASSQSLAGVGPNIQYF

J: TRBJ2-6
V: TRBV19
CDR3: CASQPSGAWAGANVLTF

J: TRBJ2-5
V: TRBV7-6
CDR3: CASSLGQGETQYF

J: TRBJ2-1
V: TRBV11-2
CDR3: CASSQTLAGFDEQFF

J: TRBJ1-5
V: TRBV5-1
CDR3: CASSSGQGNQPQHF

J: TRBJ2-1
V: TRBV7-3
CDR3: CASSSGGASYNEQFF

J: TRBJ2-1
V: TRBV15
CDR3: CATSRRTGRYNEQFF

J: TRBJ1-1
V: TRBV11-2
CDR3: CASSLGMVEGDTEAFF

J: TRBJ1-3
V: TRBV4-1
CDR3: CASSQLTPGDTIYF

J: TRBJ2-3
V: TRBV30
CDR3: CACRLGLAGGGDTQYF

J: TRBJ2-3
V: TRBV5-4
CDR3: CASSLLAGGDTQYF